This T cell receptor beta chain was obtained from a study of blood T cell repertoires in COVID-19. A few counts support this clone. In the study's own analysis: Researchers report that nucleated cell counts were estimated from reference gene primer amplification. Some clones are missing from TCRdb's copy, which holds only in-frame ones; the method was immunoSEQ multiplex PCR. The V and J calls and clone size were taken over from that table, and D and trimming were inferred from the DNA. This table holds about 52,000 clones, around 81% found once. Trimming removed 6 bases at V and 2 bases at J, with 17 bases between. The germline gives CDR1 SEHNR, CDR2 FQNEAQ (reference sequence). The length of the CDR3 is 16 residues.

The TCR sequence derives from a man between 65 and 85 years old with active COVID-19. The sequenced sample consisted of peripheral blood. The chain has TRBV7-9 and TRBJ2-1; D unclear. The CDR3, as DNA: TGTGCCAGCAGGTCGCAGCGACTTAGCACCTACAATGAGCAGTTCTTC. Its protein is CASRSQRLSTYNEQFF.